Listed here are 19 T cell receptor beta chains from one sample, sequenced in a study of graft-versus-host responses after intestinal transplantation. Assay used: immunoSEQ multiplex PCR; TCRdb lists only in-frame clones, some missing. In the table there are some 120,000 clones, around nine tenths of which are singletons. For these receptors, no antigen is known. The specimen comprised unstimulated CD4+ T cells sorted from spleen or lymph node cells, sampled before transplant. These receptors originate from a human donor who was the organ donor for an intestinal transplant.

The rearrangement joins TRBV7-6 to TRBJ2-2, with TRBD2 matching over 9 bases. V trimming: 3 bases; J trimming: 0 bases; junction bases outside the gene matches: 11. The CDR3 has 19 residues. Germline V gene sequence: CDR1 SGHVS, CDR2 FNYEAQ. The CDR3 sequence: CASSFSMGVAGANTGELFF. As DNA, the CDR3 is TGTGCCAGCAGCTTCTCCATGGGGGTAGCGGGAGCGAACACCGGGGAGCTGTTTTTT.

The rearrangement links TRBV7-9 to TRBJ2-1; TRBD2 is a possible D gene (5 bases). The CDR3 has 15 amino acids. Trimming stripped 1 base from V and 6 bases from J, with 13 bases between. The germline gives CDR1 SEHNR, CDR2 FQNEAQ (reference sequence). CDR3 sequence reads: CASSLDGGSGNEQFF. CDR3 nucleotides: TGTGCCAGCAGCTTAGATGGTGGGAGCGGCAATGAGCAGTTCTTC.

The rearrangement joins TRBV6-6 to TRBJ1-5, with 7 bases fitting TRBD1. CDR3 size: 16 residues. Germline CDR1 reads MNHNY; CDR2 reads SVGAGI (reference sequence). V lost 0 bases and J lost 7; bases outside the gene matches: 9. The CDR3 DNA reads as TGTGCCAGCAGTTACTCGAAGGGGGCAAATAGCCAGCCCCAGCATTTT. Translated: CASSYSKGANSQPQHF.

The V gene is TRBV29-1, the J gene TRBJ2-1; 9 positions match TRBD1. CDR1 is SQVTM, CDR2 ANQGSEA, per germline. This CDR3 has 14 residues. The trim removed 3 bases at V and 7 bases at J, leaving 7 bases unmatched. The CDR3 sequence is CSVERTGAANEQFF. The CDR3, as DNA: TGCAGCGTTGAGAGGACAGGGGCCGCGAATGAGCAGTTCTTC.

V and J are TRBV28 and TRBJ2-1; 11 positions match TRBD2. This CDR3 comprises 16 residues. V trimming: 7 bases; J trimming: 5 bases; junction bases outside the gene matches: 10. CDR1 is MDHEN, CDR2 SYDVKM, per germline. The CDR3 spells CASTLAGTSGHNEQFF. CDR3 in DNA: TGTGCCAGCACCCTGGCCGGGACTAGCGGCCACAATGAGCAGTTCTTC. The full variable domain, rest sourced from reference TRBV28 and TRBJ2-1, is DVKVTQSSRYLVKRTGEKVFLECVQDMDHENMFWYRQDPGLGLRLIYFSYDVKMKEKGDIPEGYSVSREKKERFSLILESASTNQTSMYLCASTLAGTSGHNEQFFGPGTRLTVL.

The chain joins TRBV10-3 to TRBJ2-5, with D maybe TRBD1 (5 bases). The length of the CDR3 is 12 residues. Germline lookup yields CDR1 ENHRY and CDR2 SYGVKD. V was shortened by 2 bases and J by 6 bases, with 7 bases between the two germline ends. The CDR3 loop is CAISEDSQTQYF. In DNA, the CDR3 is TGTGCCATCAGTGAGGACAGTCAGACCCAGTACTTC.

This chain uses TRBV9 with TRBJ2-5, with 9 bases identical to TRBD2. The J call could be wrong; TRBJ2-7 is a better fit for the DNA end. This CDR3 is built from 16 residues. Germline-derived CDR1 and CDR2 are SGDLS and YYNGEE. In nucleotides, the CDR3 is TGTGCCAGCAGCGTAGCTCAAGCGGGAGGTGCCTACGAGCAGTACTTC. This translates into CASSVAQAGGAYEQYF.

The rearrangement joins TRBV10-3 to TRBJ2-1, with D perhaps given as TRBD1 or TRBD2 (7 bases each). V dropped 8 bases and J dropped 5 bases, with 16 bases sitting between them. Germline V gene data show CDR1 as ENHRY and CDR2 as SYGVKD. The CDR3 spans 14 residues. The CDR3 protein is CAIGQTGRDNEQFF. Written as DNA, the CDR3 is TGTGCCATCGGGCAGACAGGGAGGGACAATGAGCAGTTCTTC.

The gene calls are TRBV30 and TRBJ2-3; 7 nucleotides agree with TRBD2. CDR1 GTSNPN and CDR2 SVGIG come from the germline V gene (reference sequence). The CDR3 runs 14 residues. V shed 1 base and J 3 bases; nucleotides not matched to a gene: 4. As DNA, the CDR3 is TGTGCCTGGAGTGGACTAGCAGTAACAGATACGCAGTATTTT. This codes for CAWSGLAVTDTQYF.

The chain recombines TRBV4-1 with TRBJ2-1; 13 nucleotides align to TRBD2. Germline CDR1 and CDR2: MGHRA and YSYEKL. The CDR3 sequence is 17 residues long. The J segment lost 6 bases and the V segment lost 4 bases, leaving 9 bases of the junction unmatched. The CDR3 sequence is CASSPGLAGARLNEQFF. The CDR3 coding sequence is TGCGCCAGCAGCCCTGGACTAGCGGGAGCTCGTCTCAATGAGCAGTTCTTC.

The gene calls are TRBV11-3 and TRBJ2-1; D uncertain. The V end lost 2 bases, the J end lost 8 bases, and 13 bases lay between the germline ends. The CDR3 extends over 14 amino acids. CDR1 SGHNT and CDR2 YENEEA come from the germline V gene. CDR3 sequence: CASSLWSSGDEQFF. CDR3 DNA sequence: TGTGCCAGCAGCTTATGGTCGTCAGGCGATGAGCAGTTCTTC.

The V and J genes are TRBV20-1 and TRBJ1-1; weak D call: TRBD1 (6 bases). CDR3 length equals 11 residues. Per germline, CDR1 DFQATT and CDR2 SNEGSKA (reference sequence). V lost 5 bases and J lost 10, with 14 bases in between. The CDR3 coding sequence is TGCAGTGCTGAGAGGGGGGCACCAGCTTTCTTT. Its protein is CSAERGAPAFF.

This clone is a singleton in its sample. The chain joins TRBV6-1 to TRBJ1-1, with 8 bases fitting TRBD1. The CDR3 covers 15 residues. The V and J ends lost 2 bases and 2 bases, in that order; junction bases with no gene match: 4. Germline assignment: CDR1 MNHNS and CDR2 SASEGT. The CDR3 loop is CASSEHGQGNTEAFF. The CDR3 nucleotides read TGTGCCAGCAGTGAACATGGACAGGGAAACACTGAAGCTTTCTTT.

The CDR3 DNA is TGTGCCAGCTCACACTCCTACGAGCAGTACTTC. This codes for CASSHSYEQYF. This chain links TRBV18 with TRBJ2-7; D is unclear. Trimming shortened V by 4 bases and J by 0 bases, and 1 base separated the two germline ends. The CDR3 covers 11 residues. Germline V lookup: CDR1 KGHSH, CDR2 LQKENI.

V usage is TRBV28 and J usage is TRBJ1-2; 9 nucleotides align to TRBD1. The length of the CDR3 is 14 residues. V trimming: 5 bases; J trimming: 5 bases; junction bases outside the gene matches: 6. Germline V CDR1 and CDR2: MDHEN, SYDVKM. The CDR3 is CASSPRDREYGYTF. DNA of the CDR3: TGTGCCAGCAGTCCCCGGGACAGGGAATATGGCTACACCTTC.

The CDR3 DNA follows: TGTGCCAGCAGTTCTCTGAGGCAGGCTGAGACCCAGTACTTC. As protein: CASSSLRQAETQYF. The genes are TRBV6-1 and TRBJ2-5; no firm D call. The CDR3 contains 14 residues. Between the trimmed V and J ends, which lost 5 bases and 5 bases, there was a span of 15 bases. Per germline, CDR1 MNHNS and CDR2 SASEGT.

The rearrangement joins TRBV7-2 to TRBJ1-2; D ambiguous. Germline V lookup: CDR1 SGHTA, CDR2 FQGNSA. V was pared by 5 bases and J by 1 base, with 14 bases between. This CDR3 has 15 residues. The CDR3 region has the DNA TGTGCCAGCAGCCTCAGTCGCGGCAGTAACTATGGCTACACCTTC. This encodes CASSLSRGSNYGYTF.

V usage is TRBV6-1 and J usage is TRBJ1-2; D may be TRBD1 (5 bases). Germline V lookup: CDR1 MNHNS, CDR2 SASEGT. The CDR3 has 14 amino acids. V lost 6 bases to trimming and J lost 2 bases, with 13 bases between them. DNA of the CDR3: TGTGCCAGCAGGGTGGACACGAGCAACTATGGCTACACCTTC. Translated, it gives CASRVDTSNYGYTF.

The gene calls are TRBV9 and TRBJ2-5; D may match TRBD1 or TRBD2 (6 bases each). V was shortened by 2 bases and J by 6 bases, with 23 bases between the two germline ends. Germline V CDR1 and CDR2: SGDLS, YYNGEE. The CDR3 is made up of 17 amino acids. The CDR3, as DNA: TGTGCCAGCAGCGTGGGGGACACGGGCGGGGCCCAGAAGACCCAGTACTTC. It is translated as CASSVGDTGGAQKTQYF.